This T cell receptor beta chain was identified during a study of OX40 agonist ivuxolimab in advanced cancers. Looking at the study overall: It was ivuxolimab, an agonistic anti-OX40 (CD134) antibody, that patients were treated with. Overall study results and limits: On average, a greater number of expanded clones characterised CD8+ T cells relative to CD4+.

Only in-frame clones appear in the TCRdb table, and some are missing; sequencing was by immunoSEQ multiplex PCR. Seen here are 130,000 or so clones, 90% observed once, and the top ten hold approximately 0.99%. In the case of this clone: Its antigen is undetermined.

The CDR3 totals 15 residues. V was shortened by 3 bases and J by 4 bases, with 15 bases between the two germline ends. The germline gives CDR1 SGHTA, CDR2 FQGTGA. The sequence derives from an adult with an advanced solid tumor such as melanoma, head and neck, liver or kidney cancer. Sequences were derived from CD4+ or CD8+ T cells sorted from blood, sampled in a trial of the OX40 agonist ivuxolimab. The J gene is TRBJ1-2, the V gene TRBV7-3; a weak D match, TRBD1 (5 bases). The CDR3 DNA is TGTGCCAGCAGCTTGGACCCTACAGGTAGCTATGGCTACACCTTC. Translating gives CASSLDPTGSYGYTF.